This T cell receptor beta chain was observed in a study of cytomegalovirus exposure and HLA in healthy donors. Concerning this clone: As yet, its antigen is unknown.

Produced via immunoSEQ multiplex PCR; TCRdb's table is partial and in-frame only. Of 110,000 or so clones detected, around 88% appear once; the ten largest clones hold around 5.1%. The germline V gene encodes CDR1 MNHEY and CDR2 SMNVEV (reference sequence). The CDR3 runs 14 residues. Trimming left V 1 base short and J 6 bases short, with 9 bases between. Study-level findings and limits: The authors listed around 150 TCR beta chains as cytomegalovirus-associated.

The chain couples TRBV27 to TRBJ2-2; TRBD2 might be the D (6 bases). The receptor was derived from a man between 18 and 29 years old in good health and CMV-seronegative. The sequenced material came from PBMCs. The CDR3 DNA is TGTGCCAGCAGTTTATTCGGACTACCCGGGGAGCTGTTTTTT. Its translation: CASSLFGLPGELFF.